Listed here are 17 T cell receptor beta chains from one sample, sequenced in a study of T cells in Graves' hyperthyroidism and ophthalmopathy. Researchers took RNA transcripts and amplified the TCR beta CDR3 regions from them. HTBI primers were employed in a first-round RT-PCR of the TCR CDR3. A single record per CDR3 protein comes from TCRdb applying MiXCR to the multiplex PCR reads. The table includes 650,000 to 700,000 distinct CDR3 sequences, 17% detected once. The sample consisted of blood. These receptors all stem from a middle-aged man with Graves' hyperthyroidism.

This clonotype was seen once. The CDR3 DNA follows: TGTGCCAGCAAGGAAACAGATACGCAGTATTTT. As protein: CASKETDTQYF. V usage is TRBV12-3 or TRBV12-4 and J usage is TRBJ2-3, with no clear D. V lost 7 bases, J lost 3 bases, and 5 bases lay in between. CDR3 size: 11 residues.

CDR3 loop: CSAPAGGINQPQHF. The CDR3 nucleotides are TGCAGTGCCCCGGCGGGGGGGATCAATCAGCCCCAGCATTTT. The chain combines TRBV20-1 with TRBJ1-5, with D maybe TRBD1 (5 bases). Between the trimmed V and J ends, which lost 6 bases and 3 bases, there was a span of 15 bases. CDR3 size: 14 residues. The germline V gene has CDR1 DFQATT and CDR2 SNEGSKA (reference sequence).

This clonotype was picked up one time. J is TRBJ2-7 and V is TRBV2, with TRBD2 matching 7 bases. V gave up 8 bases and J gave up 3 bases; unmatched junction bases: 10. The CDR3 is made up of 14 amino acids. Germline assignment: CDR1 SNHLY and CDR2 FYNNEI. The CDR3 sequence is CASRGVSAHYEQYF. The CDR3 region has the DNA TGTGCCAGCCGGGGGGTCAGCGCACACTACGAGCAGTACTTC.

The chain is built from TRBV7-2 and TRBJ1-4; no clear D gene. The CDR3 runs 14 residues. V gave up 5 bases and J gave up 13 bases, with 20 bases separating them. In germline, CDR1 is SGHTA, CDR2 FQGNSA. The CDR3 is CASSRSGLLARLFF. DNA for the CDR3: TGTGCCAGCAGCCGCTCCGGGCTTTTAGCTCGACTGTTTTTT.

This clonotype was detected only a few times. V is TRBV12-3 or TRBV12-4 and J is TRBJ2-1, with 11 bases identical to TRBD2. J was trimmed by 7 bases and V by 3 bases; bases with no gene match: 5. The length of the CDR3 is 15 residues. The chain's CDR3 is CASSFVAGGRNEQFF. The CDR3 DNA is TGTGCCAGCAGTTTTGTAGCGGGAGGGCGGAATGAGCAGTTCTTC.

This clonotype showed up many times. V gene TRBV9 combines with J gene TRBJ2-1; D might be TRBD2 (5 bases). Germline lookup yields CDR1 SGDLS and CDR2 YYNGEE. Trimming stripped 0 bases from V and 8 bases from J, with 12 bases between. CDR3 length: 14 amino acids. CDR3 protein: CASSVEGRTDEQFF. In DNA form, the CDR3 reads TGTGCCAGCAGCGTAGAAGGGAGAACGGATGAGCAGTTCTTC.

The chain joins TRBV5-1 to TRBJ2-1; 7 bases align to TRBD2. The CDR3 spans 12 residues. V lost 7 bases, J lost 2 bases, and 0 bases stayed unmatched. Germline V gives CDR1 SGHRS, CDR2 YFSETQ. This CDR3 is CASGLAYNEQFF. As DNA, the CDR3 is TGCGCCAGCGGACTAGCCTACAATGAGCAGTTCTTC.

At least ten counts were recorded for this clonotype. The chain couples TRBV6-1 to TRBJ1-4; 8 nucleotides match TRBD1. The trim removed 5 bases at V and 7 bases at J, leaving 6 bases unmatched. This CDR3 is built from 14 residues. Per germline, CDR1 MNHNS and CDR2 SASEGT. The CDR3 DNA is TGTGCCAGCAGTTCCCGGACAGGGCGTGAAAAACTGTTTTTT. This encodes CASSSRTGREKLFF.

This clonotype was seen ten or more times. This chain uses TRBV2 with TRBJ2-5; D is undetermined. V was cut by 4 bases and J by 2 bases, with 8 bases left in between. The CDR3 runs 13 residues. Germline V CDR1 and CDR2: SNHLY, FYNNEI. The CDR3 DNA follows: TGTGCCAGCAGTGTGTTGGGGCAAGAGACCCAGTACTTC. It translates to CASSVLGQETQYF.

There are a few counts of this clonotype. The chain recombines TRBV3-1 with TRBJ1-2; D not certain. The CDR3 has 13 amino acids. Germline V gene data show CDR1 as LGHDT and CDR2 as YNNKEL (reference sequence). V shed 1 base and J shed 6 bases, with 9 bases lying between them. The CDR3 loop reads CASSQGLANGYTF. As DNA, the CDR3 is TGTGCCAGCAGCCAAGGGCTGGCGAATGGCTACACCTTC.

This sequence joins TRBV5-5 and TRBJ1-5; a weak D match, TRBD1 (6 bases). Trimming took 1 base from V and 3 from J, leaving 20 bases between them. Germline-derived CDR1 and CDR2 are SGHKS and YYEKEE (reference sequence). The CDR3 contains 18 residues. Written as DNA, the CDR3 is TGTGCCAGCAGCTTGTCTGGCTCGGTCAGGGGTTACAATCAGCCCCAGCATTTT. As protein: CASSLSGSVRGYNQPQHF.

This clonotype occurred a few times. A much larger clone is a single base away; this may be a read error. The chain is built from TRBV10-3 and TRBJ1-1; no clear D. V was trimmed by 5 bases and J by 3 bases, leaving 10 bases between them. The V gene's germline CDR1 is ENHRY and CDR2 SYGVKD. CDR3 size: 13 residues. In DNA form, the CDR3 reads TGTGCCATCAGTTATACAGAAGACACTGAAGCTTTCTTT. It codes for CAISYTEDTEAFF.

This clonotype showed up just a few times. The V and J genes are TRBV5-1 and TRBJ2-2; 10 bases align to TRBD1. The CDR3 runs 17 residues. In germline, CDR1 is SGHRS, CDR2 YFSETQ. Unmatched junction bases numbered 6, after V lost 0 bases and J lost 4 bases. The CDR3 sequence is CASSLAGTGVFTGELFF. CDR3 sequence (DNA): TGCGCCAGCAGCTTGGCCGGGACAGGGGTCTTCACCGGGGAGCTGTTTTTT.

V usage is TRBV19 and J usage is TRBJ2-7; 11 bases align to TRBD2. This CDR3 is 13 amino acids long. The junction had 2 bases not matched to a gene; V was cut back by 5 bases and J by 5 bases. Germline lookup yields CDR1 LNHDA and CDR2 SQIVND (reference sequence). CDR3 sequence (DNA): TGTGCCAGTAGTGGACTAGCGGGCAACGAGCAGTACTTC. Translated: CASSGLAGNEQYF.

CDR3: CSATGHSNEKLFF. CDR3 DNA sequence: TGCAGTGCCACGGGACATTCGAATGAAAAACTGTTTTTT. V is TRBV20-1 and J is TRBJ1-4; TRBD1 is a possible D gene (6 bases). The CDR3 runs to 13 residues. The germline V and J ends were trimmed by 6 bases and 5 bases, with 13 bases remaining between them. Germline CDR1 reads DFQATT; CDR2 reads SNEGSKA (reference sequence).

This CDR3 is CSARVAGGAGEQFF. In nucleotides, the CDR3 is TGCAGTGCTAGAGTTGCGGGAGGAGCGGGTGAGCAGTTCTTC. The chain joins TRBV20-1 to TRBJ2-1; 8 bases are shared with TRBD2. CDR1 and CDR2 from the germline V gene are DFQATT and SNEGSKA (reference sequence). CDR3 length: 14 amino acids. The junction had 8 bases not matched to a gene; V was cut back by 1 base and J by 9 bases.

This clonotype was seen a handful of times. This CDR3 reads CASSWVSGTYNEQFF. In nucleotides, the CDR3 is TGTGCCAGCAGTTGGGTTAGCGGGACCTACAATGAGCAGTTCTTC. The V call is TRBV27, the J call TRBJ2-1; 8 bases agree with TRBD2. CDR1 and CDR2 from the germline V gene are MNHEY and SMNVEV (reference sequence). Losses at the gene ends were 4 bases for V and 2 bases for J; bases not matched to a gene: 4. The CDR3 consists of 15 residues.